This T cell receptor (beta chain) derives from a study of tumor-infiltrating lymphocytes in primary liver carcinoma (TCRdb year 2017). As for the study more broadly: Of the five patients, three men and two women aged 30 to 69 years, four had hepatocellular carcinoma and one had combined HCC and intrahepatic cholangiocarcinoma. Tumors of the five patients were stage T1-T3 N0M0 with maximum diameters of roughly 4.2 to 11 cm. Roughly 3.5 to 7.5 million productive TCRbeta reads were obtained per sample, and no significant difference in read depth was found between tissue types. The study combined TCRbeta repertoire sequencing, expression microarrays and whole-exome sequencing across five regions of each liver tumor, with adjacent normal tissue and blood. TCRbeta repertoire sequencing covered 35 specimens from 5 patients: 25 or so tumor regions, 5 adjacent noncancerous liver tissues and 5 peripheral blood samples. Agilent mRNA microarray profiling was performed on the 20 to 25 tumor region samples to relate TCRbeta repertoire diversity to the local molecular phenotype. High reproducibility was observed for the technical replicate repertoires, with mean shared-clone rates approximately 0.9 and correlation coefficients above 0.98. Study-wide findings and limitations: Only roughly 8-25% of top clones appeared in all five regions of a tumor, which suggests that tumor-infiltrating T cells are spatially heterogeneous. The top 250 clones made up a significantly larger repertoire fraction in tumors than in blood (p = 0.039). With just a few patients in the study, the authors point out that the findings should be validated in a larger study. Repertoire overlap was higher between tumor regions (mean roughly 36%) than tumor-adjacent (approximately 17%) or tumor-blood (14%) pairs, consistent with antigen-driven expansion. Since the samples were bulk and unsorted, there was no way to compare CD4+ and CD8+ T cell repertoires. Only the TCR beta chain was sequenced, so true repertoire diversity is likely underestimated because unpaired alpha chains were not captured.

Total RNA and DNA were co-extracted from approximately 20-30 mg of bulk tissue with the AllPrep DNA/RNA mini kit, without cell sorting. Surgical resection was performed in China between 2015 and early 2016 on 5 or 6 patients with histopathologically diagnosed primary liver carcinoma. Chronic HBV infection was present in the patients, and the patients were treatment-naive at sampling. Each tumor was sampled at five spatially separated regions: the tumor centre plus the superior, inferior, left-lateral and right-lateral poles. More than 75% viable tumor cells were found by histology in every tumor sample. Fresh tumor and adjacent tissue pieces were bisected, with one half stored in RNAlater at -80 degrees C and the other half sent for histology. Starting from around 500 ng total RNA, TCRbeta-specific cDNA was produced by reverse transcription with a constant-region primer and ProtoScript II reverse transcriptase. TCRbeta libraries were built with three nested multiplex PCR rounds, a slightly modified ARM-PCR procedure. Each of the first two PCR rounds ran for approximately 10 cycles and used multiplex TRBV1-TRBV30 forward primers together with a Cbeta reverse primer. A final 25-cycle PCR with Deep VentR polymerase added sample barcodes and Illumina adapters. Before sequencing, amplicons of 200-500 bp were purified from gel using a QIAquick gel extraction kit. The TCRbeta amplicons were sequenced with 250-bp paired-end reads on an Illumina HiSeq 2500. Per the authors' processing: To recover full CDR3 sequences, reads were quality-trimmed using Trimmomatic v0.33 and paired reads were then merged using FLASH v1.2.11. MiGEC v1.2.1b assigned V, D and J germline segments to the rearranged TCRbeta sequences. Clonotype statistics and Shannon-Wiener diversity indices were computed with VDJtools v1.0.0. Except for diversity analysis, only each sample's 250 most abundant clonotypes were used in subsequent analyses to reduce sampling bias. The public reads were quality trimmed at Q25 with fastp and then assembled into clones with MiXCR by TCRdb, keeping productive beta chains. Entries that share a CDR3 protein sequence are merged under the most common genes and DNA. TCRdb's processing, not the authors' own work, is the source of the V and J calls. The sample has more than 75,000 distinct CDR3 sequences on record, approximately 77% of them singletons. The ten largest clones represent just under 20% of the sample.

Worth noting for this clonotype: What this receptor recognizes is not known. This likely comes from a read error, as the CDR3 has no conserved phenylalanine or tryptophan at its end.

The V and J ends are trimmed by 8 bases and 2 bases, leaving 12 bases between them. The CDR3 is 13 amino acids long, termini counted. Just CDR3 DNA is preserved here, 39 bases in frame from base 1. Per the germline V gene (reference sequence), MNHNY is the CDR1 and SVGAGI is the CDR2. This clonotype was obtained from a man aged 40-49 years with primary liver carcinoma and hepatitis B virus infection. The specimen was liver tumor tissue from sampling region 1. The sample's cell subset or site label, in plain terms: tumor region T1, superior pole. The chain is made from TRBV6-6 and TRBJ1-2, with no confident D gene call. Here is the DNA: TGTGCCAGCCCAACAGCCTCCAACTATGGCTACACCTTA. It encodes CASPTASNYGYTL.